Given below is one T cell receptor (beta chain) in context. Its antigen remains unidentified. Produced via immunoSEQ multiplex PCR; TCRdb's table is partial and in-frame only. The sample lists around 100,000 clones, 87% occurring once. These data are taken from a study of T cell responses to AZD1222 COVID-19 vaccine. General observations from the study: Seropositive at baseline were only a handful of AZD1222 recipients. Among spike-specific TCRs, nearly half reportedly target unmutated variant regions.

The germline gives CDR1 PRHDT, CDR2 FYEKMQ (reference sequence). CDR3 length equals 18 residues. The V gene end was trimmed by 3 bases and the J gene end by 0 bases; junction bases not matched to a gene: 2. The V gene is TRBV13, the J gene TRBJ2-1; the match to TRBD2 covers 16 bases. Sample: peripheral blood, taken on day 0 of AZD1222 vaccination. The source of this sequence is an adult in good health. Here the CDR3 reads CASSLGLAGGPSYNEQFF. The CDR3 region has the DNA TGTGCCAGCAGCTTGGGACTAGCGGGGGGGCCCTCCTACAATGAGCAGTTCTTC.